This T cell receptor (beta chain) was recorded in a study of T cell changes during pregnancy in multiple sclerosis. Profiling relied on immunoSEQ multiplex PCR, and the TCRdb table lists in-frame clones only, not all of them. The sample consists of some 35,000 clones, more than 70% of them appearing once. From germline, CDR1 is SEHNR and CDR2 FQNEAQ (reference sequence). Trimming shortened V by 1 base and J by 6 bases, and 13 bases separated the two germline ends. The CDR3 consists of 15 residues. This clonotype originated in a female donor in good health, enrolled as a control in a pregnancy study. The V and J genes are TRBV7-9 and TRBJ2-4; D may be TRBD1 (6 bases). Sequencing used CD4+ T cells from peripheral blood mononuclear cells, obtained after pregnancy. CDR3 DNA: TGTGCCAGCAGCTTAGGGCGACAGGAGATAAACATTCAGTACTTC. Amino acid sequence: CASSLGRQEINIQYF.